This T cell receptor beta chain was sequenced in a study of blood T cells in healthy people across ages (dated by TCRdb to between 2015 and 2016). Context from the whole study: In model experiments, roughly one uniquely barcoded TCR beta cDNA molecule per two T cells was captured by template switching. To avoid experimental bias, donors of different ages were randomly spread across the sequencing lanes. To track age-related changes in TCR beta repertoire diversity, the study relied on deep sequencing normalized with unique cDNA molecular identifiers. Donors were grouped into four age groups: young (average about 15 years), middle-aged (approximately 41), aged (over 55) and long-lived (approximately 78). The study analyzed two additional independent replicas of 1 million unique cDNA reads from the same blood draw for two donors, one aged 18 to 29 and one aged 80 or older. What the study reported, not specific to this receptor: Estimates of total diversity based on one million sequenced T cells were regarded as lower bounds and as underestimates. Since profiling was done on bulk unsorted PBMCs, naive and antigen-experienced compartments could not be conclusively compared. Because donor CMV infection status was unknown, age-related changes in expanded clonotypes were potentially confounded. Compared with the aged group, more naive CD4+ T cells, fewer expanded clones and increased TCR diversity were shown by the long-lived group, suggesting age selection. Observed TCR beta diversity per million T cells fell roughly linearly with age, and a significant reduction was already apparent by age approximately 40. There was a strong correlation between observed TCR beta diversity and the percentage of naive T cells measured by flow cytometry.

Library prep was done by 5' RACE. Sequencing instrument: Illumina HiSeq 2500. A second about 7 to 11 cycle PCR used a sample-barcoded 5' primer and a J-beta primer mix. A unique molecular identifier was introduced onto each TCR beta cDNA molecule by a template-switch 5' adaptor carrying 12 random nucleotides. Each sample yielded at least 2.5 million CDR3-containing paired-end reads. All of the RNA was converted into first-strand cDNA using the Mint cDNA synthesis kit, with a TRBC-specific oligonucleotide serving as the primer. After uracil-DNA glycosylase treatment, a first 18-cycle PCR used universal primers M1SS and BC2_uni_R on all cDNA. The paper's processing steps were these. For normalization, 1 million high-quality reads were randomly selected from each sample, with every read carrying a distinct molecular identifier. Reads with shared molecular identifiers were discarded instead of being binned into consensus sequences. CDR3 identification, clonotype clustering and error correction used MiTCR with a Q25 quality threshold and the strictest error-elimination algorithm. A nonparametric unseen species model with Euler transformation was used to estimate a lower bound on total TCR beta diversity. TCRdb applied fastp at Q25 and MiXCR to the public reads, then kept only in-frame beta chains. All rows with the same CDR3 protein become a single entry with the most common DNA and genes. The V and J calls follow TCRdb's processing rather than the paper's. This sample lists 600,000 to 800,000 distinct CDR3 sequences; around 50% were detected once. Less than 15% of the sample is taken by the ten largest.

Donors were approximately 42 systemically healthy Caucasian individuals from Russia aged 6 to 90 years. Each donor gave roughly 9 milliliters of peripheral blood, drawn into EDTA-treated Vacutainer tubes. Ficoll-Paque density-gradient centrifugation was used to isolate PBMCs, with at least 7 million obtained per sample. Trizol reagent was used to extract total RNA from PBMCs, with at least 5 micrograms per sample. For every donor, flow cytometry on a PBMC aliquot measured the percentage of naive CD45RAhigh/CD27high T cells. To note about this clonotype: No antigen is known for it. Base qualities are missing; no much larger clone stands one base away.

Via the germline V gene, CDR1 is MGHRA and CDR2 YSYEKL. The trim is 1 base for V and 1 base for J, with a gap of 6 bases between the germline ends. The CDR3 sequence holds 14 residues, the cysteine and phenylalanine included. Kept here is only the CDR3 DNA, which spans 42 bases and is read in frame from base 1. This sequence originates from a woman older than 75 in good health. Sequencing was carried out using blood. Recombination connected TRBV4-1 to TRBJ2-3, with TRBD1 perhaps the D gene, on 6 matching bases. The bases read TGCGCCAGCAGCCAAGGGACAGGCACAGATACGCAGTATTTT. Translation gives CASSQGTGTDTQYF.